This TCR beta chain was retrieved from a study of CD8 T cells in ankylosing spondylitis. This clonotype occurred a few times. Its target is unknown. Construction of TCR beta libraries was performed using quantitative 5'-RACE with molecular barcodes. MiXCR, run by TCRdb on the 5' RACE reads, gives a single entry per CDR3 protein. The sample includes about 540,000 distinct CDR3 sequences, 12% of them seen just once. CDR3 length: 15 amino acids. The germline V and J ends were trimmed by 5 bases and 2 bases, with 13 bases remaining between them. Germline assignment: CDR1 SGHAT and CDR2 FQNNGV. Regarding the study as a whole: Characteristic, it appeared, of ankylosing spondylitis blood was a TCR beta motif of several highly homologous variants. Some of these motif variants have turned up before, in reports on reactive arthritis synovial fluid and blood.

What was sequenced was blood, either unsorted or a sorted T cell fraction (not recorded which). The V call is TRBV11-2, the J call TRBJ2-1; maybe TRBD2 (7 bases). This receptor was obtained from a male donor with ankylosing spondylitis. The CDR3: CASSPRGGTYNEQFF. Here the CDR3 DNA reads TGTGCCAGCAGCCCAAGGGGGGGGACCTACAATGAGCAGTTCTTC.